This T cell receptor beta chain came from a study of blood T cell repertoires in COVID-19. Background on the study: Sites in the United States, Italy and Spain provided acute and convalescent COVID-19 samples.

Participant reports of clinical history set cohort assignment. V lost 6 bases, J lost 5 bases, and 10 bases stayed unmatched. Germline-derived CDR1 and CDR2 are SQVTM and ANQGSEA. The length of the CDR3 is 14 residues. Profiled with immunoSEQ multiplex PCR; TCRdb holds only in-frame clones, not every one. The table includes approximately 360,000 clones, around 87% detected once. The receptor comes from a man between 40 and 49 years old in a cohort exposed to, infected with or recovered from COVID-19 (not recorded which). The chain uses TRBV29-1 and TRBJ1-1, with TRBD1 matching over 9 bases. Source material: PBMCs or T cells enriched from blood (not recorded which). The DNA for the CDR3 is TGCAGCGTAGCCCGTGGGACAGGGTTTACTGAAGCTTTCTTT. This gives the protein CSVARGTGFTEAFF.